The T cell receptor beta chain described here comes from a study of neurological immune-mediated disorders. Many counts were recorded for this clonotype. Over 200 million TCR-beta sequences from 15-18 subjects were obtained in each sequencing run. TCRdb reprocessed the 5' RACE reads via MiXCR and lists one record per CDR3 protein. This table has roughly 38,000 distinct CDR3 sequences, more than 6.5% appearing once. This clonotype originated in a woman aged 40 to 55 in good health. Sequencing was done on a sample of PBMCs.

CDR3 sequence (DNA): TGTGCCAGTGGGAACTCCTACGAGCAGTACTTC. It is translated as CASGNSYEQYF. This chain connects TRBV4-2 to TRBJ2-7; D gene ambiguous. V was trimmed by 9 bases and J by 0 bases, leaving 6 bases between them. This CDR3 has 11 amino acids. Germline CDR1 reads LGHNA; CDR2 reads YNFKEQ.